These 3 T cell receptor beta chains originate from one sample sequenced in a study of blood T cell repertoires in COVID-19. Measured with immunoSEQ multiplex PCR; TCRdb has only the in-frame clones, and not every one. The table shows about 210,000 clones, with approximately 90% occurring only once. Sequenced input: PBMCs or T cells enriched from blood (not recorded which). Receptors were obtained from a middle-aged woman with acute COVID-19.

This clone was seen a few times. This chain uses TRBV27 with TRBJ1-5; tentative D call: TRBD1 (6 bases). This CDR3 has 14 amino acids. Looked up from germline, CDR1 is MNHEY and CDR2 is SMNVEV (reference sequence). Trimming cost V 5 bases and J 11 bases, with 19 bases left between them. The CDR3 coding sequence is TGTGCCAGCAGTATTGGTTGGGGGGGCGCATCCCAGCATTTT. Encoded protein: CASSIGWGGASQHF.

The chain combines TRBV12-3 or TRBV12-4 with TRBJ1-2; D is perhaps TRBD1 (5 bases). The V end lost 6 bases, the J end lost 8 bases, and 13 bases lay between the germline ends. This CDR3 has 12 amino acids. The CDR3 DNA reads TGTGCCAGCAGCAACGCGGGGGGAGGCTACACCTTC. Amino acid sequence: CASSNAGGGYTF.

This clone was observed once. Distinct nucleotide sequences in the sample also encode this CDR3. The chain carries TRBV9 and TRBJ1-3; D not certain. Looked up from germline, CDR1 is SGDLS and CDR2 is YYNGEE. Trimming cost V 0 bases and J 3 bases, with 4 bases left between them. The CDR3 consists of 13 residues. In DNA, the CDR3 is TGTGCCAGCAGCGTAGGAGGTGGAAACACCATATATTTT. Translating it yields CASSVGGGNTIYF.